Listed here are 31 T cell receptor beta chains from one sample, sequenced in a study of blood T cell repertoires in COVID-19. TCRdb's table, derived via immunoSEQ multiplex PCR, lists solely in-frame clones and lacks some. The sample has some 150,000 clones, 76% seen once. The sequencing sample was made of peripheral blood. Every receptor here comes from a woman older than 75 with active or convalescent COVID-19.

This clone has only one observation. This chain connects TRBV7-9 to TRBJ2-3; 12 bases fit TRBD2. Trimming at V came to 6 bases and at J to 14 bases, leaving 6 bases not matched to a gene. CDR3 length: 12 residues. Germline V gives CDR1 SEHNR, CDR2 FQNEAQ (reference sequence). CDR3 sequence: CASRKTSGGLYF. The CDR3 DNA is TGTGCCAGCAGAAAGACTAGCGGGGGTTTGTATTTT.

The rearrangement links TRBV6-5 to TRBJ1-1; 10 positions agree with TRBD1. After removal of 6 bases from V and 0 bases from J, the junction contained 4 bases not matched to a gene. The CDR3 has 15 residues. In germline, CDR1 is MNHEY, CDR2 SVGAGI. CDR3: CASSGTGVMNTEAFF. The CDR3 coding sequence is TGTGCCAGCAGCGGGACAGGGGTCATGAACACTGAAGCTTTCTTT.

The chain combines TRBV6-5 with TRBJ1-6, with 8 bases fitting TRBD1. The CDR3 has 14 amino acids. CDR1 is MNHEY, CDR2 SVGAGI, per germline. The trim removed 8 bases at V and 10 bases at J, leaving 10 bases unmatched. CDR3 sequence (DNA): TGTGCCAGCGTAAGCGGACAGGGAAACTCACCCCTCCACTTT. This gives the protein CASVSGQGNSPLHF.

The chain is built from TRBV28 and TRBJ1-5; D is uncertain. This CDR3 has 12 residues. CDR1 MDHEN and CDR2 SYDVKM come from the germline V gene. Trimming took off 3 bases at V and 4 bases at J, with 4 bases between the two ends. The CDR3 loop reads CASSFNNQPQHF. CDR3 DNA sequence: TGTGCCAGCAGTTTCAATAATCAGCCCCAGCATTTT.

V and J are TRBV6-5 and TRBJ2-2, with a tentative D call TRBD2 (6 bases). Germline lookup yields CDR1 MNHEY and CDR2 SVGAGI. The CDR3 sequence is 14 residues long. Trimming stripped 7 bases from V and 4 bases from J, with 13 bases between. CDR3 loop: CASTPTRATGELFF. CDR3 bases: TGTGCCAGCACTCCGACTAGGGCCACCGGGGAGCTGTTTTTT.

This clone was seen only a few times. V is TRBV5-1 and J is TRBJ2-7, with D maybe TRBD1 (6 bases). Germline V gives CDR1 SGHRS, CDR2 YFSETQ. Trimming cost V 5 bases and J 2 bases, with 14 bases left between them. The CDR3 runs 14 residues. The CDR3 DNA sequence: TGCGCCAGCAGTTGGGGCCAGGGGACCTACGAGCAGTACTTC. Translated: CASSWGQGTYEQYF.

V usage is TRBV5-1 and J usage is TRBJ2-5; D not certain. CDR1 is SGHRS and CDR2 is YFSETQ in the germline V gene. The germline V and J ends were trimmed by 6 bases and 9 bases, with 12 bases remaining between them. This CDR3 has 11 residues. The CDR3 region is CASKSEFAQYF. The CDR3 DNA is TGCGCCAGCAAATCCGAGTTTGCCCAGTACTTC.

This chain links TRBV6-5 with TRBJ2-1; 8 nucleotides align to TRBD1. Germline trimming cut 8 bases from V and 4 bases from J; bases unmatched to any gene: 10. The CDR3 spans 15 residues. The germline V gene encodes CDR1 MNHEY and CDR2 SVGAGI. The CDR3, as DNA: TGTGCCAGCCATAAGAGGACAGGGAGATACAATGAGCAGTTCTTC. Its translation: CASHKRTGRYNEQFF.

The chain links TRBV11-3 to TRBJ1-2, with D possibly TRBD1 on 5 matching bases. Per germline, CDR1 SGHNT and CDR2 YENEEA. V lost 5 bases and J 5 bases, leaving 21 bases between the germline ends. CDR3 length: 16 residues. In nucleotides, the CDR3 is TGTGCCAGCAGCAACCTGGGCAGGGCCCCATCTTATGGCTACACCTTC. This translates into CASSNLGRAPSYGYTF.

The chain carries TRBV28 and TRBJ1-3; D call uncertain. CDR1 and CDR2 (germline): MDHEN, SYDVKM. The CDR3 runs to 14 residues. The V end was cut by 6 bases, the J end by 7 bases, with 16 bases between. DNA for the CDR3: TGTGCCAGCAGGCTTGACTCTGTTGAGAACACCATATATTTT. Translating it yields CASRLDSVENTIYF.

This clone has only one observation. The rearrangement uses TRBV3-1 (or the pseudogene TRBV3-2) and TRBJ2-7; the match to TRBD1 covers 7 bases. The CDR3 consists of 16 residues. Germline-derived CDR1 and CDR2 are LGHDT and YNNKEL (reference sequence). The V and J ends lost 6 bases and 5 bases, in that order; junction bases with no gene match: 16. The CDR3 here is CASRRTPGQPWDEQYF. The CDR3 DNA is TGTGCCAGCAGGCGGACTCCGGGACAGCCTTGGGACGAGCAGTACTTC.

CDR3 sequence: CASRPDRIQETQYF. The CDR3 DNA sequence: TGTGCCAGCAGACCCGACAGGATCCAAGAGACCCAGTACTTC. The rearrangement links TRBV7-2 to TRBJ2-5; maybe TRBD1 (6 bases). CDR3 size: 14 residues. From germline, CDR1 is SGHTA and CDR2 FQGNSA. The V end lost 6 bases, the J end lost 1 base, and 12 bases lay between the germline ends.

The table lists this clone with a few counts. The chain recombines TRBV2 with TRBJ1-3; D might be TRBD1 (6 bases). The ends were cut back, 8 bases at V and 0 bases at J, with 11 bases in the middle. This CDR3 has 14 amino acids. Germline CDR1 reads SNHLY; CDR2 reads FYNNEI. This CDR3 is CASQDRYSGNTIYF. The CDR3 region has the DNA TGTGCCAGCCAAGACAGGTACTCTGGAAACACCATATATTTT.

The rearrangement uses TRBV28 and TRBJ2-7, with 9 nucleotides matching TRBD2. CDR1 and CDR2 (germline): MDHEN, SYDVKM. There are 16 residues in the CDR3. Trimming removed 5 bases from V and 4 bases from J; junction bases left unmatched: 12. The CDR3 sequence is CASSPRAGGRGYEQYF. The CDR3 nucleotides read TGTGCCAGCAGTCCAAGAGCGGGGGGCCGAGGGTACGAGCAGTACTTC.

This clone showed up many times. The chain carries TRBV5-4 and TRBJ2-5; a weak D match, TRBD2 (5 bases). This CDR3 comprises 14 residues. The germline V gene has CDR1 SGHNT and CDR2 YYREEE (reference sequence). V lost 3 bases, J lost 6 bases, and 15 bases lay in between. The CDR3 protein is CASSSPGVVKTQYF. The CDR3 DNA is TGTGCCAGCAGCTCACCCGGGGTAGTGAAGACCCAGTACTTC. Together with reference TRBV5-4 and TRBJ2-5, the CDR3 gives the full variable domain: ETGVTQSPTHLIKTRGQQVTLRCSSQSGHNTVSWYQQALGQGPQFIFQYYREEENGRGNFPPRFSGLQFPNYSSELNVNALELDDSALYLCASSSPGVVKTQYFGPGTRLLVL.

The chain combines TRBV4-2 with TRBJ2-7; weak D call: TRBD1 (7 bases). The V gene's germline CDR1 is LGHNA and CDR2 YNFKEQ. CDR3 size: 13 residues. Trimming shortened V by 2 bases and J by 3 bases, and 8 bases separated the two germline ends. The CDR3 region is CASSQQGGYEQYF. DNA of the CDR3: TGTGCCAGCAGCCAACAGGGGGGCTACGAGCAGTACTTC.

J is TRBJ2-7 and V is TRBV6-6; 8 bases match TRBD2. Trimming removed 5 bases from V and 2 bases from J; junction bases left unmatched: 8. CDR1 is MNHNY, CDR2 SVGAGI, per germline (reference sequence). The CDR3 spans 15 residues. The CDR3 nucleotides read TGTGCCAGCAGTCCTACCGGGGGGGGTCCCTACGAGCAGTACTTC. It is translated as CASSPTGGGPYEQYF.

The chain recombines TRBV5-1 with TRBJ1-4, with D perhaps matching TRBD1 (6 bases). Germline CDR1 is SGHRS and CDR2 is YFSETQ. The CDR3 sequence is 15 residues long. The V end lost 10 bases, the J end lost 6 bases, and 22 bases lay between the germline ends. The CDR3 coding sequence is TGCGCCTCAGGGGCCAACGGGCAGAAAGATGAAAAACTGTTTTTT. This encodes CASGANGQKDEKLFF.

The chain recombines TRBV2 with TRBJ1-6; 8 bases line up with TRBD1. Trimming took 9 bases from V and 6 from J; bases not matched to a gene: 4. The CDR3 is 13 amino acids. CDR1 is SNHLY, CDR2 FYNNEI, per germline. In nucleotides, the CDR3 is TGTGCCAGTTTAGGACAGGGTAATTCACCCCTCCACTTT. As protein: CASLGQGNSPLHF.

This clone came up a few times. The CDR3 spells CASRLTGLYGYTF. The CDR3 DNA is TGTGCCAGCAGACTTACAGGGCTCTATGGCTACACCTTC. The J gene is TRBJ1-2, the V gene TRBV28, with D tentatively TRBD1 (6 bases). Germline lookup yields CDR1 MDHEN and CDR2 SYDVKM. The V end was cut by 6 bases, the J end by 4 bases, with 12 bases between. CDR3 length: 13 amino acids.

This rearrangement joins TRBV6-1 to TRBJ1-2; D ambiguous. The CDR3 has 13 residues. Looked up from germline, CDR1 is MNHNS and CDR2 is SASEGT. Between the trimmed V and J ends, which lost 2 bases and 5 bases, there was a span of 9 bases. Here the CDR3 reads CASSEFGDYGYTF. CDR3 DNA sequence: TGTGCCAGCAGTGAATTCGGGGATTATGGCTACACCTTC.

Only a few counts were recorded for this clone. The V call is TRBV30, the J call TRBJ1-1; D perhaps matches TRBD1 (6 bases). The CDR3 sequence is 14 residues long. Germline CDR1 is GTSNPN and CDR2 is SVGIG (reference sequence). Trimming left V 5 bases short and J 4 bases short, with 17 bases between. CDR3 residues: CAWGARGRFTEAFF. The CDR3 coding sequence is TGTGCCTGGGGAGCGCGGGGGCGGTTCACTGAAGCTTTCTTT.

The CDR3 region is CASSPVLSYNEQFF. The DNA for the CDR3 is TGTGCCAGCAGCCCTGTTCTTAGTTACAATGAGCAGTTCTTC. The chain links TRBV7-9 to TRBJ2-1; D is uncertain. The CDR3 contains 14 residues. Trimming cost V 5 bases and J 4 bases, with 12 bases left between them. Per the germline V gene, CDR1 is SEHNR and CDR2 is FQNEAQ (reference sequence).

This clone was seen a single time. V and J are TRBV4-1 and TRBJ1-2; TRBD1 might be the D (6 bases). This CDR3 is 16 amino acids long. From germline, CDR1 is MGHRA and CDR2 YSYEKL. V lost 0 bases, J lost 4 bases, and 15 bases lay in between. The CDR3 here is CASSQDRWGLSYGYTF. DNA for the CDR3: TGCGCCAGCAGCCAAGATCGATGGGGGCTAAGCTATGGCTACACCTTC.

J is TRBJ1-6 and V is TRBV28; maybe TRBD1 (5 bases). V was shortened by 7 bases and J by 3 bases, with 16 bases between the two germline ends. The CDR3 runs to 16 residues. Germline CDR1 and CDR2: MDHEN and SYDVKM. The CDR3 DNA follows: TGTGCCAGCATCTATTGGGGCGCTAACTATAATTCACCCCTCCACTTT. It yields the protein CASIYWGANYNSPLHF.

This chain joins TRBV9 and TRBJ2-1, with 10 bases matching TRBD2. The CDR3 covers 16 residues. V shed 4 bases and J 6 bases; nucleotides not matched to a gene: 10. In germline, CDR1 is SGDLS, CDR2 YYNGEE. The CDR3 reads CASSQNLAGAVNEQFF. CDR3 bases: TGTGCCAGCAGCCAAAACCTAGCGGGGGCCGTCAATGAGCAGTTCTTC.

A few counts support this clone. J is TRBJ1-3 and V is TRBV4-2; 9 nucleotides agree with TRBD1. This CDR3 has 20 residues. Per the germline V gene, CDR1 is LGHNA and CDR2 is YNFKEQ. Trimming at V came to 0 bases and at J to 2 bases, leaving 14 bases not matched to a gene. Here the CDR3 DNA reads TGTGCCAGCAGCCAAGAACCCTCCCTTCCGGGACAGGGTACTGGAAACACCATATATTTT. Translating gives CASSQEPSLPGQGTGNTIYF.

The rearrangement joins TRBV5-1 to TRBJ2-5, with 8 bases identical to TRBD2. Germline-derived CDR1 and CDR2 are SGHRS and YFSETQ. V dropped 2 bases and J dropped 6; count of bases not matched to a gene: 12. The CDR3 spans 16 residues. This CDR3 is CASSFGGGGKEKTQYF. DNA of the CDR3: TGCGCCAGCAGCTTTGGTGGCGGGGGGAAAGAGAAGACCCAGTACTTC.

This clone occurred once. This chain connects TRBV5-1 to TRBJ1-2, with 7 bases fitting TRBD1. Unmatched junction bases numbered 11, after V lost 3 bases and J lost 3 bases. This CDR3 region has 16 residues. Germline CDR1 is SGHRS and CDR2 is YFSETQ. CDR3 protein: CASSWGGQAVDYGYTF. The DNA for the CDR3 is TGCGCCAGCAGCTGGGGAGGACAGGCGGTGGACTATGGCTACACCTTC.

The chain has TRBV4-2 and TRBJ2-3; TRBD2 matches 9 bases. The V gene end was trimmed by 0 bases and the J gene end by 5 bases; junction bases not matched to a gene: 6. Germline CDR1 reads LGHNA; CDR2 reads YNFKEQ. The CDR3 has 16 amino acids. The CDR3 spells CASSQDERGVLDTQYF. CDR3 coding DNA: TGTGCCAGCAGCCAAGATGAGCGGGGGGTGCTAGATACGCAGTATTTT.

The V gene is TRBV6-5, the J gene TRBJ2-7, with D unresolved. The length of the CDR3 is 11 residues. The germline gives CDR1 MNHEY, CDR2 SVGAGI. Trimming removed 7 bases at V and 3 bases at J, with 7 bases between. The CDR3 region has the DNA TGTGCCAGCAACATGAACTACGAGCAGTACTTC. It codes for CASNMNYEQYF.